The clone carrying this T cell receptor (beta chain) was seen a handful of times. Its antigen remains unidentified. This entry comes from a study of blood T cells in healthy people across ages. Findings and limits, study-wide: A strong correlation between TCR beta diversity and naive T cell percentage was seen. Diversity was higher, and naive CD4+ cells more numerous, in long-lived donors than in aged donors.

The CDR3 runs 16 residues. CDR1 and CDR2 (germline): SQVTM, ANQGSEA. Deletions cut 7 bases from V and 0 bases from J, with 19 bases between. Using a J-beta primer mix together with a sample-barcoded 5' primer, a second PCR was run for about 6 to 12 cycles. TCRdb processed the 5' RACE reads anew with MiXCR; each CDR3 protein has one entry. This repertoire shows 780,000 or so distinct CDR3 sequences, roughly three fifths found once; its top ten account for under 30%. Healthy Russian Caucasian donors spanned ages about 6 to 95 years. Each donor had around 9.8 milliliters of peripheral blood drawn. Sequences were obtained from blood. This receptor was obtained from a man aged 40-55 years in good health. The chain employs TRBV29-1 and TRBJ2-1, with D perhaps TRBD1 (6 bases). CDR3 protein: CSGEGLTGRSYNEQFF. The DNA of the CDR3 is TGCAGCGGCGAGGGGTTAACAGGGCGCTCCTACAATGAGCAGTTCTTC.